This record looks at one TCR beta chain sequence and its context. This sample is drawn from a study of T cell responses to AZD1222 COVID-19 vaccine. Germline assignment: CDR1 SNHLY and CDR2 FYNNEI. V lost 4 bases to trimming and J lost 4 bases; unmatched junction nucleotides: 12. The CDR3 is 18 residues long. Only in-frame clones appear in the TCRdb table, and some are missing; sequencing was by immunoSEQ multiplex PCR. The repertoire holds roughly 77,000 clones, nearly 90% seen once, with about 4.8% in the top ten. This TCR was recovered from an adult in good health. The material sequenced was peripheral blood, taken on day 0 of MenACWY control vaccination. V is TRBV2 and J is TRBJ2-1; 11 bases line up with TRBD1. CDR3 loop: CASSGARTGGEGYNEQFF. CDR3 DNA sequence: TGTGCCAGCAGTGGGGCCAGGACAGGGGGCGAAGGGTACAATGAGCAGTTCTTC.